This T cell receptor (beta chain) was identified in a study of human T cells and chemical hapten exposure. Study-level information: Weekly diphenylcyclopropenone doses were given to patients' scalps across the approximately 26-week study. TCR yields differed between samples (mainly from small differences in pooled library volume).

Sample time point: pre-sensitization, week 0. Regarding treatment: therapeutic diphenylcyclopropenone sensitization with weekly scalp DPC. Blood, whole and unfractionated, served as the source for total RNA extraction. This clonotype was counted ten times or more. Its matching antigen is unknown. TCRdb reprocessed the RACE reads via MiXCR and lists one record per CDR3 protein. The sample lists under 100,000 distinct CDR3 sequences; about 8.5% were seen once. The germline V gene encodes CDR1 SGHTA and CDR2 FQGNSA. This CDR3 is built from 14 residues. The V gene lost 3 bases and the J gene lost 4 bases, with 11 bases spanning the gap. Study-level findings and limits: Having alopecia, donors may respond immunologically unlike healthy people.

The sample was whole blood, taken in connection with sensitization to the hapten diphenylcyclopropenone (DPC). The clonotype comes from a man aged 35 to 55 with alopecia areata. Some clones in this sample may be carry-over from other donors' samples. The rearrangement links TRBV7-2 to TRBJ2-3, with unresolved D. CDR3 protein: CASSFLPAADTQYF. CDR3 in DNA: TGTGCCAGCAGCTTTTTACCAGCAGCAGATACGCAGTATTTT.